This is a list of T cell receptor beta chains from one sample in a study of tumor-infiltrating lymphocytes in primary liver carcinoma. TCRdb processed the multiplex PCR reads anew with MiXCR; each CDR3 protein has one entry. The sample yields about 310,000 distinct CDR3 sequences, approximately 60% seen once. The sequenced sample consisted of peripheral blood. The receptors here all came from a man between 40 and 49 years old with primary liver carcinoma and hepatitis B virus infection. Each CDR3 is given with its conserved first and last residue. The order of the fields is V gene, clone size, J gene, D gene, CDR3 DNA, CDR3 protein. The D gene is left open where the match is weak. Size is stated for part of the rows, as once, few or many counts, or as a class when the clone is expanded.

TRBV6-5	NA	TRBJ2-7	TRBD2	TGTGCCAGCAGTTACCGGTTGGCTAGCGGCCCCCACGAGCAGTACTTC	CASSYRLASGPHEQYF
TRBV5-6	NA	TRBJ2-1	NA	TGTGCCAGCTTTCAAATCGGGAACTCCTACAATGAGCAGTTCTTC	CASFQIGNSYNEQFF
TRBV6-1	NA	TRBJ2-3	NA	TGTGTCACCACGTATGTAGGAACGCAGTATTTT	CVTTYVGTQYF
TRBV6-5	few	TRBJ2-5	TRBD2	TGTGCCAGCAGGCCTAGCGGCATAGAAGAGACCCAGTACTTC	CASRPSGIEETQYF
TRBV25-1	NA	TRBJ1-4	NA	TGTGCCAGCAGTGAATGGGGGGAGGCTGTACGTGAAAAACTGTTTTTT	CASSEWGEAVREKLFF
TRBV28	NA	TRBJ1-5	NA	TGTGCCAGCAGTCGGATGAGCAATCCGCCCCAGCATTTT	CASSRMSNPPQHF
TRBV5-1	few	TRBJ2-5	TRBD2	TGCGCCAGCAGACTAGGACTAGCAGAAGAGACCCAGTACTTC	CASRLGLAEETQYF
TRBV28	NA	TRBJ2-7	TRBD2	TGTGCCAGCAGGGGCGCGGGGGGACCCTACGAGCAGTACTTC	CASRGAGGPYEQYF
TRBV12-3/TRBV12-4	many	TRBJ1-1	TRBD1	TGTGCCAGCAGTTTAATGCCCCCAGGGGGAAATCAAGCTTTCTTT	CASSLMPPGGNQAFF
TRBV10-1	many	TRBJ1-3	NA	TGCGCCAGCAAACAGGGAAACACCATATATTTT	CASKQGNTIYF
TRBV30	NA	TRBJ2-3	TRBD2	TGTGCCTCGTCCCCTGCGGGAGGGCCCGGGCAGTATTTT	CASSPAGGPGQYF
TRBV7-8	many	TRBJ2-3	NA	TGTGCCAGCAGCTTAGGGGCGGGGACCCAGAGCACAGATACGCAGTATTTT	CASSLGAGTQSTDTQYF
TRBV5-1	few	TRBJ2-7	NA	TGCGCCAGCAGCCCGAACTCAGCAACAGCCTCCTACGAGCAGTACTTC	CASSPNSATASYEQYF
TRBV12-3/TRBV12-4	many	TRBJ1-4	NA	TGTGCCAGCAGTCCAGGGCGTAATGAAAAACTGTTTTTT	CASSPGRNEKLFF
TRBV12-3/TRBV12-4	many	TRBJ2-7	TRBD1	TGTGCCAGCAGCTCAGACAGGGGGTTCTACGAGCAGTACTTC	CASSSDRGFYEQYF
TRBV11-1	NA	TRBJ2-5	TRBD1	TGTGCCATCACCGCCGGGACAGGTGTAGAGACCCAGTACTTC	CAITAGTGVETQYF
TRBV11-2	many	TRBJ2-4	NA	TGTGCCAGCAGAGGGGGCGCGGTCGGGAGGAACATTCAGTACTTC	CASRGGAVGRNIQYF
TRBV5-4	once	TRBJ2-1	TRBD2	TGTGCCAGCAGCCCCGGGACTAGCGGGACGTACGAGCAGTTCTTC	CASSPGTSGTYEQFF
TRBV11-1	NA	TRBJ2-5	NA	TGTGCCAGCAGCTTAAGACGGGCCCTGTATCAAGAGACCCAGTACTTC	CASSLRRALYQETQYF
TRBV28	NA	TRBJ2-2	TRBD1	TGTGCCAGCCGGGACAGGGGTTTCGGGGAGCTGTTTTTT	CASRDRGFGELFF
TRBV29-1	NA	TRBJ1-5	NA	TGCAGCGGCCCTTTTTTTTTTGAGGGCAATCAGCTCCAGCATTTT	CSGPFFFEGNQLQHF
TRBV11-2	once	TRBJ2-2	TRBD2	TGTGCCAGCAGATCACAGGGACTAGCGGGAGGGGGTGCCGGGGGGCTGTTTTTT	CASRSQGLAGGGAGGLFF